This entry is about one T cell receptor beta chain. The ends were cut back, 0 bases at V and 6 bases at J, with 14 bases in the middle. There are 15 residues in the CDR3. Germline CDR1 SGHNT, CDR2 YYREEE (reference sequence). This sample was included in a study of beta chain features in type 1 diabetes. All of the isolated RNA was reverse transcribed, so expressed TCRB transcripts were sequenced. Around 4 million reads per sample were averaged for naive, central memory and regulatory samples. The assay was immunoSEQ multiplex PCR, and TCRdb's table has in-frame clones only and misses some. The repertoire includes almost 250,000 clones, roughly 14% of them detected once, and more than 0.025% sits in the top ten.

Sequences were obtained from naive CD4+ T cells from blood. The sequence derives from a woman aged 40-49 years in good health. V usage is TRBV5-4 and J usage is TRBJ2-3; D perhaps matches TRBD2 (7 bases). The CDR3 DNA reads TGTGCCAGCAGCTTGGAGTCGGGGAGGGGGGATACGCAGTATTTT. Translation gives CASSLESGRGDTQYF.